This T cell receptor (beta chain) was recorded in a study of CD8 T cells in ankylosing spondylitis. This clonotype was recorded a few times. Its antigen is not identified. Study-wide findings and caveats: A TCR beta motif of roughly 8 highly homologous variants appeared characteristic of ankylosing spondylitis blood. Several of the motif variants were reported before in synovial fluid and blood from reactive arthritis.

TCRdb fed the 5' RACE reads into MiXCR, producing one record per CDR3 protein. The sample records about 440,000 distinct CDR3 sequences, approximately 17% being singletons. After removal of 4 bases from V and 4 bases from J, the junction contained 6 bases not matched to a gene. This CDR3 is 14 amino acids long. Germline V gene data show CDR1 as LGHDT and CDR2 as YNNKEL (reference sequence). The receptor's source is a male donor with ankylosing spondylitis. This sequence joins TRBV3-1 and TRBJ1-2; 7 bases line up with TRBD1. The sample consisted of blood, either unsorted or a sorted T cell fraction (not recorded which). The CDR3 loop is CASSLGDSSYGYTF. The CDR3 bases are TGTGCCAGCAGCCTTGGGGACAGCTCCTATGGCTACACCTTC. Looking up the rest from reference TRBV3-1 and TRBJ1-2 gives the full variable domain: DTAVSQTPKYLVTQMGNDKSIKCEQNLGHDTMYWYKQDSKKFLKIMFSYNNKELIINETVPNRFSPKSPDKAHLNLHINSLELGDSAVYFCASSLGDSSYGYTFGSGTRLTVV.